The TCR beta chain under discussion was sequenced for a study of shared clonotypes between healthy human individuals. Data came from immunoSEQ multiplex PCR; TCRdb stores just in-frame clones and leaves some out. The table lists more than 2,000,000 clones, around 94% of them singletons, with 0.11% to 0.15% in the top ten. The TCR comes from a man younger than 35 in good health. Sequencing was performed on naive CD4+ T cells sorted from blood. Indicated subset: CD45RA+ positively selected.

The CDR3 spells CASSPWTSGNTYEQYF. The CDR3 DNA reads TGTGCCAGTAGTCCCTGGACTAGCGGGAATACCTACGAGCAGTACTTC. The gene calls are TRBV19 and TRBJ2-7, with 12 bases that match TRBD2. The ends lost 5 bases at V and 2 bases at J; junction bases unmatched: 7. The CDR3 runs 16 residues. The germline V gene encodes CDR1 LNHDA and CDR2 SQIVND (reference sequence).